The 21 T cell receptor beta chains presented below share a single source sample, sequenced in a study of blood T cell repertoires in COVID-19. Measured with immunoSEQ multiplex PCR; TCRdb has only the in-frame clones, and not every one. This sample has about 74,000 clones, with 90% found just once. Sample: peripheral blood. The receptors come from a middle-aged man with acute or convalescent COVID-19.

The chain carries TRBV5-6 and TRBJ1-6; D call uncertain. CDR1 and CDR2 from the germline V gene are SGHDT and YYEEEE. CDR3 length: 15 residues. V lost 5 bases, J lost 10 bases, and 19 bases lay in between. In DNA, the CDR3 is TGTGCCAGCAGTCCGGACTTGCGGCTCGGGTCACCCCTCCACTTT. Translation: CASSPDLRLGSPLHF.

This clone was picked up one time. The V and J genes are TRBV27 and TRBJ2-7; tentative D call: TRBD2 (6 bases). The length of the CDR3 is 12 residues. The V gene lost 2 bases and the J gene lost 7 bases, with 9 bases spanning the gap. Germline V gene lookup returns CDR1 MNHEY and CDR2 SMNVEV (reference sequence). The DNA for the CDR3 is TGTGCCAGCAGTTTACGGGGGACGGAGCAGTACTTC. Translation gives CASSLRGTEQYF.

The chain links TRBV27 to TRBJ1-5; possibly TRBD1 for D (5 bases). V gave up 7 bases and J gave up 2 bases, with 15 bases separating them. Germline V gene sequence: CDR1 MNHEY, CDR2 SMNVEV (reference sequence). CDR3 length equals 15 residues. CDR3 loop: CASTHSGRGNQPQHF. CDR3 sequence (DNA): TGTGCCAGCACCCACTCGGGCAGGGGCAATCAGCCCCAGCATTTT.

The chain links TRBV7-3 to TRBJ2-1; 10 bases are a match to TRBD2. CDR1 and CDR2 from the germline V gene are SGHTA and FQGTGA. The CDR3 is made up of 15 amino acids. With 4 bases clipped from V and 9 bases from J, the junction kept 9 bases outside the gene matches. CDR3 sequence (DNA): TGTGCCAGCAGCTCCCCCCCCGGGACTAGCGCTGAGCAGTTCTTC. This codes for CASSSPPGTSAEQFF. Looking up the rest from reference TRBV7-3 and TRBJ2-1 gives the full variable domain: GAGVSQTPSNKVTEKGKYVELRCDPISGHTALYWYRQSLGQGPEFLIYFQGTGAADDSGLPNDRFFAVRPEGSVSTLKIQRTERGDSAVYLCASSSPPGTSAEQFFGPGTRLTVL.

The genes are TRBV7-9 and TRBJ2-1; TRBD1 agrees at 9 bases. The germline gives CDR1 SEHNR, CDR2 FQNEAQ (reference sequence). This CDR3 has 17 amino acids. V dropped 4 bases and J dropped 6; count of bases not matched to a gene: 13. CDR3: CASSYRGNRGQGNEQFF. CDR3 coding DNA: TGTGCCAGCAGCTACAGGGGAAACAGGGGGCAAGGCAATGAGCAGTTCTTC.

The rearrangement joins TRBV19 to TRBJ1-1; D ambiguous. The CDR3 runs to 13 residues. Looked up from germline, CDR1 is LNHDA and CDR2 is SQIVND (reference sequence). V lost 1 base and J 6 bases, leaving 9 bases between the germline ends. The CDR3 loop reads CASSIGGAAEAFF. CDR3 DNA sequence: TGTGCCAGTAGTATAGGTGGAGCTGCTGAAGCTTTCTTT.

The CDR3 DNA sequence: TGTGCCAGCAGCCCCCGGGAGGGCTTAGCAGATACGCAGTATTTT. Its protein is CASSPREGLADTQYF. The chain combines TRBV7-8 with TRBJ2-3; 8 positions match TRBD2. Germline V gives CDR1 SGHVS, CDR2 FQNEAQ. The V segment lost 5 bases and the J segment 4 bases; nucleotides outside the gene matches: 8. CDR3 length equals 15 residues.

The chain employs TRBV18 and TRBJ2-7; a weak D match, TRBD1 (6 bases). Germline V CDR1 and CDR2: KGHSH, LQKENI. The CDR3 has 15 amino acids. V was trimmed by 6 bases and J by 5 bases, leaving 20 bases between them. The CDR3 is CASSPTQTGMNEQYF. CDR3 nucleotide sequence: TGTGCCAGCTCGCCCACACAGACAGGTATGAACGAGCAGTACTTC.

The genes are TRBV7-9 and TRBJ2-4; 7 bases are a match to TRBD2. Unmatched junction bases numbered 0, after V lost 5 bases and J lost 2 bases. This CDR3 region has 13 residues. Germline V gene data show CDR1 as SEHNR and CDR2 as FQNEAQ (reference sequence). CDR3 sequence (DNA): TGTGCCAGCAGCAGCGGGACCAAAAACATTCAGTACTTC. It encodes CASSSGTKNIQYF.

The chain links TRBV21-1 to TRBJ2-7; the table's D call, TRBD2, has no DNA check behind it. TRBV21-1 is a documented pseudogene. This CDR3 has 15 residues. CDR3 sequence: CASSKAGGDSYEQYF. The DNA of the CDR3 is TGTGCCAGCAGCAAAGCTGGCGGGGACTCCTACGAGCAGTACTTC.

The gene calls are TRBV5-6 and TRBJ2-3, with D possibly being TRBD2 (5 bases). Deletions cut 1 base from V and 6 bases from J, with 15 bases between. This CDR3 is built from 15 residues. Germline CDR1 and CDR2: SGHDT and YYEEEE. The CDR3 DNA sequence: TGTGCCAGCAGCTTGCTGAGGGTAACAGAGGATACGCAGTATTTT. This encodes CASSLLRVTEDTQYF.

The rearrangement uses TRBV5-1 and TRBJ2-3; no clear D gene. The CDR3 length is 17 residues. The germline V gene encodes CDR1 SGHRS and CDR2 YFSETQ. Trimming left V 2 bases short and J 1 base short, with 17 bases between. The CDR3 DNA is TGCGCCAGCAGCTTCTTTTCACTAAAGTTTGGCACAGATACGCAGTATTTT. Translated: CASSFFSLKFGTDTQYF.

The rearrangement joins TRBV30 to TRBJ2-2; 8 positions match TRBD1. Trimming removed 4 bases from V and 5 bases from J; junction bases left unmatched: 15. The CDR3 consists of 17 residues. CDR1 is GTSNPN and CDR2 is SVGIG in the germline V gene (reference sequence). The CDR3 loop is CAWTGAGAGGRTGELFF. The CDR3 nucleotides read TGTGCCTGGACCGGAGCAGGGGCAGGGGGCCGGACCGGGGAGCTGTTTTTT.

This rearrangement joins TRBV18 to TRBJ2-7, with 8 bases aligning to TRBD1. Germline lookup yields CDR1 KGHSH and CDR2 LQKENI. CDR3 length: 12 amino acids. The junction had 5 bases not matched to a gene; V was cut back by 8 bases and J by 5 bases. In nucleotides, the CDR3 is TGTGCCAGCGTCTCAGGGGGCAACGAGCAGTACTTC. Translated: CASVSGGNEQYF. The variable domain in full, completed from reference TRBV18 and TRBJ2-7, reads NAGVMQNPRHLVRRRGQEARLRCSPMKGHSHVYWYRQLPEEGLKFMVYLQKENIIDESGMPKERFSAEFPKEGPSILRIQQVVRGDSAAYFCASVSGGNEQYFGPGTRLTVT.

The rearrangement links TRBV2 to TRBJ1-5, with TRBD1 matching over 12 bases. The ends lost 6 bases at V and 11 bases at J; junction bases unmatched: 5. The CDR3 extends over 13 amino acids. The germline V gene encodes CDR1 SNHLY and CDR2 FYNNEI. The CDR3 protein is CASRGTGGESQHF. CDR3 sequence (DNA): TGTGCCAGCAGGGGGACAGGGGGCGAGTCCCAGCATTTT.

J is TRBJ2-5 and V is TRBV6-5; D gene unclear. Trimming removed 5 bases at V and 4 bases at J, with 11 bases between. Germline V gene lookup returns CDR1 MNHEY and CDR2 SVGAGI. The CDR3 length is 13 residues. Written as DNA, the CDR3 is TGTGCCAGCAGTATTGGCCCCCGAGAGACCCAGTACTTC. This encodes CASSIGPRETQYF.

The CDR3 DNA reads TGTGCCAGCAGCTTCGGGGTCAATGAGCAGTTCTTC. It is translated as CASSFGVNEQFF. This sequence joins TRBV13 and TRBJ2-1; D may be TRBD2 (5 bases). The CDR3 length is 12 residues. CDR1 and CDR2 (germline): PRHDT, FYEKMQ (reference sequence). Trimming cost V 3 bases and J 6 bases, with 6 bases left between them. The whole variable domain, remainder taken from reference TRBV13 and TRBJ2-1, is AAGVIQSPRHLIKEKRETATLKCYPIPRHDTVYWYQQGPGQDPQFLISFYEKMQSDKGSIPDRFSAQQFSDYHSELNMSSLELGDSALYFCASSFGVNEQFFGPGTRLTVL.

DNA for the CDR3: TGTGCCACCAGTGAAACGGGACAGACGCAGTATTTT. Amino acids: CATSETGQTQYF. The chain couples TRBV24-1 to TRBJ2-3; 7 positions match TRBD1. The CDR3 runs 12 residues. The germline gives CDR1 KGHDR, CDR2 SFDVKD. J was trimmed by 9 bases and V by 4 bases; bases with no gene match: 3.

The genes are TRBV7-2 and TRBJ2-7; TRBD1 aligns across 12 bases. CDR3 length: 14 residues. The germline CDR1 and CDR2 sequences are SGHTA and FQGNSA. V shed 3 bases, J shed 4 bases, and the junction held 1 base outside the gene matches. CDR3 DNA: TGTGCCAGCAGCTTGGGACAGGGGGCTTACGAGCAGTACTTC. Translating gives CASSLGQGAYEQYF.

This CDR3 reads CASSPTSNRVGSYNEQFF. As DNA, the CDR3 is TGTGCCAGCTCACCTACCTCCAACAGGGTTGGATCCTACAATGAGCAGTTCTTC. The genes are TRBV18 and TRBJ2-1; weak D call: TRBD1 (6 bases). CDR1 KGHSH and CDR2 LQKENI come from the germline V gene. V was clipped by 3 bases and J by 1 base, with 19 bases between them. This CDR3 is 18 amino acids long.

The gene calls are TRBV7-2 and TRBJ1-5, with TRBD1 matching 9 bases. The V segment lost 2 bases and the J segment 6 bases; nucleotides outside the gene matches: 11. Germline V CDR1 and CDR2: SGHTA, FQGNSA. The CDR3 extends over 17 amino acids. This CDR3 is CASSLKESGQGFQPQHF. CDR3 DNA sequence: TGTGCCAGCAGCTTAAAGGAATCGGGACAGGGATTTCAGCCCCAGCATTTT.